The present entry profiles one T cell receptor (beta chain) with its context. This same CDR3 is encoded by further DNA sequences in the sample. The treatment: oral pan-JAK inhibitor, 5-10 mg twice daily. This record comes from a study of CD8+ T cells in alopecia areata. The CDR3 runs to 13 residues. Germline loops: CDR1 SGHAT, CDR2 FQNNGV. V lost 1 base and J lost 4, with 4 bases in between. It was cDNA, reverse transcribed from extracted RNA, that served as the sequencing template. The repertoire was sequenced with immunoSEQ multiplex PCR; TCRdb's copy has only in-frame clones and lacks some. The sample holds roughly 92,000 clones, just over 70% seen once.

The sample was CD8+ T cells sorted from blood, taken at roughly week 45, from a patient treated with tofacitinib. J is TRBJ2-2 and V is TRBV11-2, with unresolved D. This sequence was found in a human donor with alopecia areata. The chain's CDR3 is CASSLGGTGELFF. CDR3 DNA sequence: TGTGCCAGCAGCTTAGGCGGCACCGGGGAGCTGTTTTTT.